This TCR beta chain is from a study of T-cell memory formation after mild COVID-19. Study results and caveats: Clones that contracted from day 15 to 85 were balanced CD4/CD8, while later expanders leaned CD4+.

This clonotype was detected a few times. Its antigen is undetermined. From the 5' RACE reads, TCRdb called clonotypes with MiXCR, one entry per CDR3 protein. The sample shows 350,000 to 550,000 distinct CDR3 sequences, around 17% of them seen only once. V lost 6 bases, J lost 2 bases, and 9 bases stayed unmatched. Germline V lookup: CDR1 SEHNR, CDR2 FQNEAQ (reference sequence). The CDR3 length is 15 residues. The V call is TRBV7-9, the J call TRBJ2-5; 7 nucleotides line up with TRBD1. The sample taken for sequencing was PBMCs or a T cell subset sorted from them (not recorded which). This sequence was found in a man in his late teens or twenties who had mild COVID-19 (a few samples of this study predate the infection). Cell type and time point are not known. The CDR3 nucleotides are TGTGCCAGCAGTCGATACCGACAGGGTCAAGAGACCCAGTACTTC. Its translation: CASSRYRQGQETQYF.